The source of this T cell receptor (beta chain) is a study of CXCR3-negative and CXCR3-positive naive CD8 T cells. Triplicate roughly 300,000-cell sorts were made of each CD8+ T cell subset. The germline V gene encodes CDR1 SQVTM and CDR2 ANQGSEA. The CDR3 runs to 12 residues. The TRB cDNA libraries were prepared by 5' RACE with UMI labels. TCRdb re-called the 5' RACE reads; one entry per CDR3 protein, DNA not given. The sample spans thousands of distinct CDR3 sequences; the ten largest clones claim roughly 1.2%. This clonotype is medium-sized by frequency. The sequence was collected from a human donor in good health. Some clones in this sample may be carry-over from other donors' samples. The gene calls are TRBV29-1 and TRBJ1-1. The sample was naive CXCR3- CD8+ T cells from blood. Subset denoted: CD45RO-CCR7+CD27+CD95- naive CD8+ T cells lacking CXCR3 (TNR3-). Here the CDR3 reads CSVVFLNTEAFF.